Below, 26 T cell receptor beta chains from the same sample are listed, as sequenced in a study of cytomegalovirus exposure and HLA in healthy donors. Clones were read by immunoSEQ multiplex PCR, and TCRdb kept only the in-frame ones, dropping some. Here the sample spans some 120,000 clones, roughly 89% being singletons. The sample consisted of PBMCs. These receptors were taken from a woman under 30 in good health and CMV-seronegative.

This clone has just one count. The V call is TRBV5-1, the J call TRBJ1-2; D is uncertain. Deletions cut 0 bases from V and 2 bases from J, with 5 bases between. Germline CDR1 reads SGHRS; CDR2 reads YFSETQ. The CDR3 sequence is 13 residues long. CDR3 protein: CASSLAKNYGYTF. For the CDR3, the DNA is TGCGCCAGCAGCTTGGCTAAGAACTATGGCTACACCTTC. The full variable domain, completed using reference TRBV5-1 and TRBJ1-2, is KAGVTQTPRYLIKTRGQQVTLSCSPISGHRSVSWYQQTPGQGLQFLFEYFSETQRNKGNFPGRFSGRQFSNSRSEMNVSTLELGDSALYLCASSLAKNYGYTFGSGTRLTVV.

The chain combines TRBV19 with TRBJ1-1; D is ambiguous. Trimming pared 3 bases from V and 1 base from J, leaving 12 bases between. The CDR3 covers 15 residues. CDR1 LNHDA and CDR2 SQIVND come from the germline V gene (reference sequence). The CDR3 DNA sequence: TGTGCCAGTAGTATGTGGTCAGGTTGGAACACTGAAGCTTTCTTT. Translation: CASSMWSGWNTEAFF.

This rearrangement joins TRBV7-9 to TRBJ2-2, with 8 bases lining up with TRBD2. The length of the CDR3 is 16 residues. The V gene end was trimmed by 4 bases and the J gene end by 4 bases; junction bases not matched to a gene: 8. Germline V gene lookup returns CDR1 SEHNR and CDR2 FQNEAQ (reference sequence). In DNA, the CDR3 is TGTGCCAGCAGCTCACTTCGGGCGGGAGGCACCGGGGAGCTGTTTTTT. Protein: CASSSLRAGGTGELFF.

J is TRBJ1-4 and V is TRBV2, with 7 bases matching TRBD1. The CDR3 covers 15 residues. V shed 5 bases, J shed 4 bases, and the junction held 7 bases outside the gene matches. Germline assignment: CDR1 SNHLY and CDR2 FYNNEI. DNA for the CDR3: TGTGCCAGCAGTCTTACAGGGGCCAATAATGAAAAACTGTTTTTT. This sequence encodes CASSLTGANNEKLFF.

The chain joins TRBV9 to TRBJ2-2; 8 bases align to TRBD1. The germline V gene has CDR1 SGDLS and CDR2 YYNGEE. Trimming at V came to 0 bases and at J to 3 bases, leaving 4 bases not matched to a gene. The CDR3 covers 16 residues. CDR3 sequence (DNA): TGTGCCAGCAGCGTAGCTGCACAGGGGGACACCGGGGAGCTGTTTTTT. Residues: CASSVAAQGDTGELFF.

The chain uses TRBV2 and TRBJ2-5, with 7 positions matching TRBD1. The CDR3 has 13 residues. V shed 9 bases and J 2 bases; nucleotides not matched to a gene: 6. Germline CDR1 is SNHLY and CDR2 is FYNNEI. CDR3 in DNA: TGTGCCAGTCGAGGGACAGCTCAAGAGACCCAGTACTTC. It specifies CASRGTAQETQYF.

The chain has TRBV4-2 and TRBJ2-2; 8 nucleotides align to TRBD2. Losses at the gene ends were 0 bases for V and 3 bases for J; bases not matched to a gene: 3. Germline V lookup: CDR1 LGHNA, CDR2 YNFKEQ. The CDR3 totals 16 residues. In nucleotides, the CDR3 is TGTGCCAGCAGCCAAGATGCAGCGGGGGACACCGGGGAGCTGTTTTTT. It codes for CASSQDAAGDTGELFF.

The genes are TRBV5-6 and TRBJ1-4, with D perhaps matching TRBD1 (5 bases). Germline V gene sequence: CDR1 SGHDT, CDR2 YYEEEE. The CDR3 sequence is 15 residues long. Trimming took 0 bases from V and 0 from J, leaving 6 bases between them. DNA for the CDR3: TGTGCCAGCAGCTTGGAAGGGGCAACTAATGAAAAACTGTTTTTT. Residues: CASSLEGATNEKLFF. Combining the CDR3 with reference TRBV5-6 and TRBJ1-4 gives the whole variable domain DAGVTQSPTHLIKTRGQQVTLRCSPKSGHDTVSWYQQALGQGPQFIFQYYEEEERQRGNFPDRFSGHQFPNYSSELNVNALLLGDSALYLCASSLEGATNEKLFFGSGTQLSVL.

This clone occurred a few times. The rearrangement joins TRBV28 to TRBJ2-7; 8 nucleotides line up with TRBD2. This CDR3 has 13 amino acids. The germline V gene encodes CDR1 MDHEN and CDR2 SYDVKM. The trim removed 5 bases at V and 3 bases at J, leaving 3 bases unmatched. Written as DNA, the CDR3 is TGTGCCAGCAGTGCGAGCGGGGGCTACGAGCAGTACGTC. This gives the protein CASSASGGYEQYV.

This clone was counted once. The V and J genes are TRBV14 and TRBJ2-3, with D tentatively TRBD1 (5 bases). The CDR3 consists of 13 residues. Germline CDR1 SGHDN, CDR2 FVKESK. CDR3 region: CATSWAGSVTQYF. The CDR3, as DNA: TGTGCTACTTCGTGGGCAGGGTCCGTTACGCAGTATTTT.

In the case of this clone: The conserved phenylalanine or tryptophan is not found at the CDR3 terminus, so this likely reflects a read error. The CDR3 nucleotides read TGTGCCAGCAATTTGGGGGGAGGCGGAGATACGCAGTATCTT. Amino acids: CASNLGGGGDTQYL. The chain carries TRBV5-8 and TRBJ2-3; possible D gene TRBD2, 6 bases. Germline values: CDR1 SGHTS, CDR2 YDEGEE. Trimming took off 6 bases at V and 5 bases at J, with 16 bases between the two ends. The CDR3 runs to 14 residues.

The rearrangement uses TRBV28 and TRBJ2-7; 12 bases line up with TRBD2. Trimming took 8 bases from V and 2 from J; bases not matched to a gene: 7. Germline CDR1 MDHEN, CDR2 SYDVKM. The CDR3 length is 15 residues. As DNA, the CDR3 is TGTGCCAGCCCTCCCGGGACTAGCGGGCCCTACGAGCAGTACTTC. It specifies CASPPGTSGPYEQYF.

The V gene is TRBV13, the J gene TRBJ1-1, with 7 bases aligning to TRBD1. The CDR3 spans 17 residues. V lost 4 bases to trimming and J lost 1 base; unmatched junction nucleotides: 12. Germline V lookup: CDR1 PRHDT, CDR2 FYEKMQ (reference sequence). The CDR3, as DNA: TGTGCCAGCAGCTGGAGCGAGCCGGGACAGAAGAACACTGAAGCTTTCTTT. Its protein is CASSWSEPGQKNTEAFF.

V is TRBV5-6 and J is TRBJ1-2; tentatively, D is TRBD1 (6 bases). Germline V gene sequence: CDR1 SGHDT, CDR2 YYEEEE. The length of the CDR3 is 14 residues. V shed 7 bases and J shed 7 bases, with 20 bases lying between them. The CDR3 sequence: CASGRDIQVSGYTF. CDR3 bases: TGTGCCAGCGGCAGGGACATTCAAGTCTCTGGCTACACCTTC. The whole variable domain, remainder taken from reference TRBV5-6 and TRBJ1-2, is DAGVTQSPTHLIKTRGQQVTLRCSPKSGHDTVSWYQQALGQGPQFIFQYYEEEERQRGNFPDRFSGHQFPNYSSELNVNALLLGDSALYLCASGRDIQVSGYTFGSGTRLTVV.

This clone came up once. The chain carries TRBV4-3 and TRBJ2-1; 12 bases are a match to TRBD1. CDR3 length: 16 amino acids. The V gene end was trimmed by 4 bases and the J gene end by 6 bases; junction bases not matched to a gene: 7. Per the germline V gene, CDR1 is LGHNA and CDR2 is YSLEER. The CDR3 protein is CASSRLSGQGANEQFF. DNA for the CDR3: TGCGCCAGCAGCCGCCTCTCGGGACAGGGGGCCAATGAGCAGTTCTTC.

This chain uses TRBV19 with TRBJ2-6; a weak D match, TRBD1 (5 bases). V was cut by 4 bases and J by 4 bases, with 14 bases left in between. This CDR3 has 16 residues. The germline V gene has CDR1 LNHDA and CDR2 SQIVND (reference sequence). In nucleotides, the CDR3 is TGTGCCAGTAGTAAAAAGCAGGGATCAGGGGCCAACGTCCTGACTTTC. Translated, it gives CASSKKQGSGANVLTF.

The CDR3 sequence: CASSRYGGRDNEQFF. CDR3 DNA: TGTGCCAGCAGCCGTTACGGCGGGAGGGACAATGAGCAGTTCTTC. The V gene is TRBV7-6, the J gene TRBJ2-1; 9 nucleotides align to TRBD2. Germline V lookup: CDR1 SGHVS, CDR2 FNYEAQ. The junction had 7 bases not matched to a gene; V was cut back by 5 bases and J by 5 bases. The CDR3 loop spans 15 amino acids.

The rearrangement links TRBV28 to TRBJ1-5, with a possible D match to TRBD1 (6 bases). Germline V lookup: CDR1 MDHEN, CDR2 SYDVKM. The CDR3 contains 14 residues. Trimming left V 5 bases short and J 3 bases short, with 11 bases between. The CDR3 reads CASSPDSYNQPQHF. The DNA of the CDR3 is TGTGCCAGCAGTCCGGACAGCTACAATCAGCCCCAGCATTTT.

The chain combines TRBV28 with TRBJ1-1; D is possibly TRBD1 (6 bases). Germline CDR1 and CDR2: MDHEN and SYDVKM. The CDR3 totals 12 residues. V lost 2 bases to trimming and J lost 12 bases, with 13 bases between them. CDR3 amino acids: CASSLPPRGTFF. For the CDR3, the DNA is TGTGCCAGCAGTTTACCGCCCAGGGGAACTTTCTTT.

The chain couples TRBV2 to TRBJ1-5, with TRBD1 identical over 7 bases. Trimming removed 6 bases from V and 9 bases from J; junction bases left unmatched: 14. The CDR3 is 15 residues long. Germline CDR1 reads SNHLY; CDR2 reads FYNNEI. The CDR3 loop is CASRIDRDSLRPQHF. As DNA, the CDR3 is TGTGCCAGCAGAATCGACAGGGATAGTTTGCGGCCCCAGCATTTT.

The genes are TRBV5-1 and TRBJ2-1, with TRBD2 matching over 7 bases. V was pared by 5 bases and J by 2 bases, with 10 bases of the junction left unmatched. Germline loops: CDR1 SGHRS, CDR2 YFSETQ. CDR3 length equals 16 residues. In DNA form, the CDR3 reads TGCGCCAGCAGGGTGGGGGAGGGGAGCCCCTACAATGAGCAGTTCTTC. It yields the protein CASRVGEGSPYNEQFF. Filled out from reference TRBV5-1 and TRBJ2-1, the complete variable domain reads KAGVTQTPRYLIKTRGQQVTLSCSPISGHRSVSWYQQTPGQGLQFLFEYFSETQRNKGNFPGRFSGRQFSNSRSEMNVSTLELGDSALYLCASRVGEGSPYNEQFFGPGTRLTVL.

This chain uses TRBV2 with TRBJ1-6; D gene ambiguous. Germline V lookup: CDR1 SNHLY, CDR2 FYNNEI. The CDR3 extends over 13 amino acids. Between the trimmed V and J ends, which lost 8 bases and 0 bases, there was a span of 5 bases. The CDR3 loop reads CASAGSYNSPLHF. CDR3 sequence (DNA): TGTGCCAGCGCCGGCTCCTATAATTCACCCCTCCACTTT.

The CDR3 DNA follows: TGCGCCAGCAGTAAAAACCCCCGGGAGACAGGGGGTTTCTATGGCTACACCTTC. It codes for CASSKNPRETGGFYGYTF. The V and J genes are TRBV4-3 and TRBJ1-2, with 9 bases lining up with TRBD1. V shed 6 bases and J 4 bases; nucleotides not matched to a gene: 18. The CDR3 sequence is 18 residues long. Germline loops: CDR1 LGHNA, CDR2 YSLEER.

In DNA form, the CDR3 reads TGCGCCAGCAGTGAGTCCTATAGCGCTGAAGCTTTCTTT. It specifies CASSESYSAEAFF. The J gene is TRBJ1-1, the V gene TRBV10-1; no firm D call. Germline V gene data show CDR1 as WNHNN and CDR2 as SYGVQD (reference sequence). V was trimmed by 0 bases and J by 6 bases, leaving 8 bases between them. The CDR3 has 13 residues.

The chain joins TRBV5-6 to TRBJ2-7; the D gene is possibly TRBD2 (6 bases). Germline V lookup: CDR1 SGHDT, CDR2 YYEEEE. Trimming stripped 0 bases from V and 3 bases from J, with 10 bases between. The CDR3 contains 14 residues. The CDR3, as DNA: TGTGCCAGCAGCTTGGCGGGACTTCACTACGAGCAGTACTTC. Translating gives CASSLAGLHYEQYF.

The rearrangement uses TRBV11-3 and TRBJ2-6; perhaps TRBD2 as D (5 bases). Germline V gene sequence: CDR1 SGHNT, CDR2 YENEEA. V lost 3 bases, J lost 0 bases, and 6 bases lay in between. This CDR3 contains 15 residues. CDR3 in amino acids: CASSFEGSGANVLTF. The CDR3 nucleotides are TGTGCCAGCAGCTTCGAGGGCTCTGGGGCCAACGTCCTGACTTTC.